The 25 T cell receptor beta chains reported below all come from one sample, sequenced in a study of shared clonotypes between healthy human individuals. Here immunoSEQ multiplex PCR was the method, and the copy in TCRdb shows in-frame clones only, minus some. The data show about 960,000 clones, approximately 80% seen once. Sequencing was done on a sample of memory CD4+ T cells sorted from blood. Regarding subset: CD45RA-negative fraction. All receptors derive from a man younger than 30 in good health.

The chain links TRBV5-6 to TRBJ2-7; the D gene is possibly TRBD2 (6 bases). This CDR3 is built from 14 residues. Trimming removed 4 bases from V and 3 bases from J, with 14 bases in between. From germline, CDR1 is SGHDT and CDR2 YYEEEE. The CDR3 DNA follows: TGTGCCAGCAGCCCAGGGACTGGGGACTACGAGCAGTACTTC. As protein: CASSPGTGDYEQYF.

The chain combines TRBV29-1 with TRBJ2-4; TRBD1 agrees at 7 bases. The CDR3 is 12 amino acids. Unmatched junction bases numbered 9, after V lost 7 bases and J lost 9 bases. Looked up from germline, CDR1 is SQVTM and CDR2 is ANQGSEA. CDR3: CSALTGNGIQYF. CDR3 coding DNA: TGCAGCGCGCTGACAGGGAATGGCATTCAGTACTTC.

Turning to this clone: The same CDR3 can be traced to other DNA sequences in this sample. J is TRBJ2-1 and V is TRBV30, with D tentatively TRBD1 (5 bases). The CDR3 has 12 residues. The V gene lost 0 bases and the J gene lost 7 bases, with 7 bases spanning the gap. Germline CDR1 reads GTSNPN; CDR2 reads SVGIG (reference sequence). CDR3 DNA sequence: TGTGCCTGGAGTGTAAGGGGAAATGAGCAGTTCTTC. It is translated as CAWSVRGNEQFF.

The rearrangement joins TRBV2 to TRBJ1-5; maybe TRBD1 (6 bases). Germline-derived CDR1 and CDR2 are SNHLY and FYNNEI. This CDR3 is 14 amino acids long. Trimming cost V 5 bases and J 7 bases, with 15 bases left between them. CDR3: CASSNRAAEQPQHF. The DNA of the CDR3 is TGTGCCAGCAGTAACAGGGCCGCAGAACAGCCCCAGCATTTT.

The chain has TRBV10-3 and TRBJ1-3; no clear D. The germline V gene has CDR1 ENHRY and CDR2 SYGVKD. CDR3 length: 15 residues. V was pared by 10 bases and J by 0 bases, with 16 bases between. The CDR3 DNA follows: TGTGCCACGTTACCAGGAGTGAGCTCTGGAAACACCATATATTTT. It translates to CATLPGVSSGNTIYF.

This clone has only one observation. The chain links TRBV5-4 to TRBJ1-4; 12 nucleotides line up with TRBD1. Germline V gene sequence: CDR1 SGHNT, CDR2 YYREEE (reference sequence). The length of the CDR3 is 17 residues. J lost 1 base, V lost 4 bases, and 5 bases had no gene match. CDR3 in amino acids: CASSGGTGGLTNEKLFF. The CDR3 DNA follows: TGTGCCAGCAGCGGTGGGACAGGGGGCTTAACTAATGAAAAACTGTTTTTT.

This clone was seen only once. J is TRBJ2-1 and V is TRBV11-3, with TRBD2 identical over 8 bases. The CDR3 runs to 14 residues. The V and J ends lost 5 bases and 4 bases, in that order; junction bases with no gene match: 4. CDR1 SGHNT and CDR2 YENEEA come from the germline V gene. The CDR3 nucleotides are TGTGCCAGCAGCGCTACTAGCGGTTACAATGAGCAGTTCTTC. Translation gives CASSATSGYNEQFF.

The count of this clone is one. Since a much larger clone is just one base distant, this may be a read error. Other DNA sequences from this sample encode an identical CDR3 as well. V gene TRBV7-9 combines with J gene TRBJ2-5; D gene uncertain. Between the trimmed V and J ends, which lost 2 bases and 5 bases, there was a span of 3 bases. This CDR3 contains 11 residues. Looked up from germline, CDR1 is SEHNR and CDR2 is FQNEAQ (reference sequence). The CDR3 region is CASSLMETQYF. The DNA of the CDR3 is TGTGCCAGCAGCTTAATGGAGACCCAGTACTTC.

V and J are TRBV5-1 and TRBJ2-1; 10 bases map to TRBD2. The germline V gene has CDR1 SGHRS and CDR2 YFSETQ. CDR3 length: 14 amino acids. J lost 5 bases, V lost 8 bases, and 7 bases had no gene match. CDR3 DNA sequence: TGCGCCAGTCTAGCGGGAGATGGCAACAATGAGCAGTTCTTC. Protein product: CASLAGDGNNEQFF.

The chain is built from TRBV6-1 and TRBJ2-7, with 8 bases fitting TRBD2. The CDR3 spans 12 residues. The V gene end was trimmed by 8 bases and the J gene end by 7 bases; junction bases not matched to a gene: 7. Germline V gives CDR1 MNHNS, CDR2 SASEGT. For the CDR3, the DNA is TGTGCCAGCTCCGGGACTAGGCTAGAGCAGTACTTC. Protein product: CASSGTRLEQYF.

The chain combines TRBV5-1 with TRBJ1-1; D call uncertain. Germline V lookup: CDR1 SGHRS, CDR2 YFSETQ. This CDR3 is built from 13 residues. V shed 0 bases and J shed 2 bases, with 5 bases lying between them. The chain's CDR3 is CASSLALNTEAFF. The CDR3, as DNA: TGCGCCAGCAGCTTGGCCCTTAACACTGAAGCTTTCTTT.

The sample holds one count of this clone. This chain joins TRBV5-6 and TRBJ2-3; D remains ambiguous. V was cut by 2 bases and J by 9 bases, with 16 bases left in between. CDR3 length: 14 amino acids. Germline CDR1 and CDR2: SGHDT and YYEEEE. The CDR3 loop reads CASSFFRREDTQYF. The CDR3, as DNA: TGTGCCAGCAGCTTTTTCCGGCGCGAAGACACGCAGTATTTT. Together with reference TRBV5-6 and TRBJ2-3, the CDR3 gives the full variable domain: DAGVTQSPTHLIKTRGQQVTLRCSPKSGHDTVSWYQQALGQGPQFIFQYYEEEERQRGNFPDRFSGHQFPNYSSELNVNALLLGDSALYLCASSFFRREDTQYFGPGTRLTVL.

The rearrangement joins TRBV10-3 to TRBJ2-5; D gene uncertain. Trimming shortened V by 8 bases and J by 5 bases, and 21 bases separated the two germline ends. Germline values: CDR1 ENHRY, CDR2 SYGVKD. This CDR3 comprises 15 residues. Here the CDR3 reads CAIRKDPTPKETQYF. The CDR3 DNA sequence: TGTGCCATCCGGAAAGACCCTACACCGAAGGAGACCCAGTACTTC.

The chain employs TRBV5-5 and TRBJ2-3; D is unclear. CDR3 length: 16 amino acids. Trimming took off 0 bases at V and 5 bases at J, with 16 bases between the two ends. The V gene's germline CDR1 is SGHKS and CDR2 YYEKEE (reference sequence). CDR3 protein: CASSLDSGKGQDTQYF. In DNA, the CDR3 is TGTGCCAGCAGCTTGGACAGTGGGAAAGGTCAAGATACGCAGTATTTT. The variable domain in full, completed from reference TRBV5-5 and TRBJ2-3, reads DAGVTQSPTHLIKTRGQQVTLRCSPISGHKSVSWYQQVLGQGPQFIFQYYEKEERGRGNFPDRFSARQFPNYSSELNVNALLLGDSALYLCASSLDSGKGQDTQYFGPGTRLTVL.

The genes are TRBV19 and TRBJ1-1, with D unresolved. Looked up from germline, CDR1 is LNHDA and CDR2 is SQIVND (reference sequence). The V gene lost 6 bases and the J gene lost 5 bases, with 16 bases spanning the gap. This CDR3 has 14 residues. This chain's CDR3 is CASRHGVIWTEAFF. As DNA, the CDR3 is TGTGCCAGTAGACATGGTGTTATTTGGACTGAAGCTTTCTTT.

This rearrangement joins TRBV30 to TRBJ1-6; 8 bases map to TRBD1. This CDR3 contains 14 residues. Germline CDR1 reads GTSNPN; CDR2 reads SVGIG (reference sequence). V lost 3 bases and J lost 6; bases outside the gene matches: 4. In nucleotides, the CDR3 is TGTGCCTGGAGCAGGACAGGGTTTAATTCACCCCTCCACTTT. This gives the protein CAWSRTGFNSPLHF. Based on the CDR3 plus reference TRBV30 and TRBJ1-6, the full variable domain is SQTIHQWPATLVQPVGSPLSLECTVEGTSNPNLYWYRQAAGRGLQLLFYSVGIGQISSEVPQNLSASRPQDRQFILSSKKLLLSDSGFYLCAWSRTGFNSPLHFGNGTRLTVT.

This chain joins TRBV6-5 and TRBJ1-1; maybe TRBD1 (6 bases). The CDR3 consists of 13 residues. Trimming shortened V by 8 bases and J by 5 bases, and 15 bases separated the two germline ends. Germline CDR1 and CDR2: MNHEY and SVGAGI. CDR3 sequence reads: CASERGVGTEAFF. CDR3 in DNA: TGTGCCAGCGAGAGGGGGGTTGGGACTGAAGCTTTCTTT.

This clone was counted a few times. The chain combines TRBV6-1 with TRBJ1-6; 8 nucleotides align to TRBD1. Germline trimming cut 1 base from V and 7 bases from J; bases unmatched to any gene: 3. This CDR3 contains 15 residues. Germline values: CDR1 MNHNS, CDR2 SASEGT. In DNA, the CDR3 is TGTGCCAGCAGTGAAGGGCAGGGGGCGAATTCACCCCTCCACTTT. Translating it yields CASSEGQGANSPLHF.

This clone was seen a single time. The V and J genes are TRBV5-6 and TRBJ1-6; 8 bases align to TRBD1. The germline CDR1 and CDR2 sequences are SGHDT and YYEEEE. Losses at the gene ends were 3 bases for V and 5 bases for J; bases not matched to a gene: 4. There are 15 residues in the CDR3. DNA for the CDR3: TGTGCCAGCAGCTGGGACAGGACTAATAATTCACCCCTCCACTTT. Translated: CASSWDRTNNSPLHF.

The chain joins TRBV30 to TRBJ1-3; D gene ambiguous. The germline gives CDR1 GTSNPN, CDR2 SVGIG (reference sequence). This CDR3 spans 15 amino acids. V shed 0 bases and J shed 1 base, with 10 bases lying between them. The CDR3 loop is CAWSVGSSSGNTIYF. CDR3 bases: TGTGCCTGGAGTGTAGGCAGTTCTTCTGGAAACACCATATATTTT.

CDR3 sequence reads: CASSYFGQYNEQFF. As DNA, the CDR3 is TGTGCCAGCAGTTACTTTGGACAGTACAATGAGCAGTTCTTC. The chain recombines TRBV6-6 with TRBJ2-1, with a tentative D call TRBD1 (6 bases). Germline V gene lookup returns CDR1 MNHNY and CDR2 SVGAGI (reference sequence). Trimming took off 1 base at V and 4 bases at J, with 8 bases between the two ends. CDR3 length equals 14 residues.

The chain uses TRBV7-2 and TRBJ2-7; the D is unclear. This CDR3 comprises 14 residues. Germline loops: CDR1 SGHTA, CDR2 FQGNSA. Deletions cut 1 base from V and 4 bases from J, with 11 bases between. CDR3 bases: TGTGCCAGCAGCTTAGATATCTCTTTATACGAGCAGTACTTC. It translates to CASSLDISLYEQYF.

J is TRBJ1-1 and V is TRBV28; D is possibly TRBD1 (6 bases). The germline gives CDR1 MDHEN, CDR2 SYDVKM. This CDR3 contains 16 residues. V gave up 5 bases and J gave up 3 bases, with 19 bases separating them. The CDR3 region is CASSRPGRGADTEAFF. CDR3 bases: TGTGCCAGCAGTCGACCGGGCAGGGGCGCCGACACTGAAGCTTTCTTT.

The chain uses TRBV5-8 and TRBJ2-1; perhaps D is TRBD1 or TRBD2 (5 bases each). Germline V gives CDR1 SGHTS, CDR2 YDEGEE. The CDR3 has 15 residues. The V and J ends lost 2 bases and 5 bases respectively, with 14 bases between them. The CDR3 loop is CASSFGTSPDNEQFF. The CDR3 nucleotides are TGTGCCAGCAGCTTTGGGACGTCACCGGACAATGAGCAGTTCTTC. The whole variable domain, remainder taken from reference TRBV5-8 and TRBJ2-1, is EAGVTQSPTHLIKTRGQQATLRCSPISGHTSVYWYQQALGLGLQFLLWYDEGEERNRGNFPPRFSGRQFPNYSSELNVNALELEDSALYLCASSFGTSPDNEQFFGPGTRLTVL.

CDR3 coding DNA: TGTGCCAGCAGGCTAGGACCTTACAATGAGCAGTTCTTC. It encodes CASRLGPYNEQFF. The chain employs TRBV28 and TRBJ2-1; D gene unclear. The CDR3 is made up of 13 amino acids. V gave up 6 bases and J gave up 4 bases, with 10 bases separating them. CDR1 and CDR2 (germline): MDHEN, SYDVKM.